A selection of T cell receptor beta chains follows, all from one sample in a study of blood T cell repertoires in COVID-19. The data were produced by immunoSEQ multiplex PCR, yet TCRdb's version contains in-frame clones alone and is incomplete. The data contain over 200,000 clones, about 91% of them seen just once; the ten biggest clones take up 9% to 12%. Sequencing was carried out using PBMCs or T cells enriched from blood (not recorded which). Every receptor here comes from a man aged 18-30 years with acute COVID-19. CDR3s include the opening cysteine and the closing phenylalanine or tryptophan. The order of the fields is V gene, clone size, J gene, CDR3 protein. Not all rows give a size; the values are once, few, many and, for expanded clones, a class.

>TRBV30|-|TRBJ2-2
CAWSRTGVTGELFF
>TRBV2|-|TRBJ1-5
CASSVDGGANQPQHF
>TRBV30|few|TRBJ2-7
CASSGQPYEQYF
>TRBV7-6|-|TRBJ2-3
CASSLGGRGRADTQYF
>TRBV4-3|-|TRBJ2-3
CASSQDWQGSTDTQYF
>TRBV12-2|-|TRBJ2-7
CASRLPRYYEQYF
>TRBV6-2/TRBV6-3|-|TRBJ1-2
CASSSSGWSGYTF
>TRBV24-1|once|TRBJ2-3
CATSGQTKNTDTQYF
>TRBV27|-|TRBJ1-2
CASSLGDRGDGYTF
>TRBV2|-|TRBJ2-1
CASSDYEQFF
>TRBV29-1|-|TRBJ2-7
CSVVTGTVSYEQYF
>TRBV25-1|-|TRBJ1-3
CASSEGTGLYF
>TRBV4-2|-|TRBJ2-3
CASSQEGRPDTQYF
>TRBV7-2|-|TRBJ2-7
CASSPGQGDYEQYF
>TRBV19|few|TRBJ1-2
CASSPTGAGYGYTF
>TRBV9|-|TRBJ1-3
CASSPVPADFGNTIYF
>TRBV28|-|TRBJ1-4
CASSSGQGREKLFF
>TRBV19|-|TRBJ1-5
CASSIRGEAAQPQHF
>TRBV19|-|TRBJ2-5
CASSFGASGRETQYF
>TRBV4-1|-|TRBJ1-1
CASSLEQGFSEAFF
>TRBV29-1|-|TRBJ2-7
CSATNPLSEQYF
>TRBV19|-|TRBJ2-2
CASSMGVAGHSGELFF
>TRBV28|few|TRBJ1-5
CASSPRQGNQPQHF
>TRBV5-1|-|TRBJ2-3
CASSQGVITDTQYF
>TRBV18|few|TRBJ1-6
CASSQAGENSPLHF
>TRBV5-1|-|TRBJ2-5
CASSSQTGYQETQYF
>TRBV7-2|-|TRBJ2-7
CASSLGTSGLLEQYF
>TRBV6-5|-|TRBJ1-1
CASSSPARSGTTEAFF
>TRBV7-9|few|TRBJ1-3
CASSLTGTGNTIYF
>TRBV6-5|once|TRBJ1-1
CASSFRGSGSTEAFF
>TRBV3-1/TRBV3-2|-|TRBJ2-1
CASSQVSAGGAEQFF
>TRBV7-9|-|TRBJ2-1
CASSPSLDRNSYNEQFF
>TRBV10-3|-|TRBJ2-7
CAISDRGLAGTFSYEQYF
>TRBV9|-|TRBJ2-7
CASSVGVAGTVIEQYF
>TRBV12-3/TRBV12-4|-|TRBJ1-2
CASSPLDSYGYTF
>TRBV30|-|TRBJ1-1
CAWSLGQGADTEAFF
>TRBV28|-|TRBJ1-3
CASFGQGGGNTIYF
>TRBV5-1|-|TRBJ2-7
CASSVSVSSYEQYF
>TRBV19|-|TRBJ1-1
CASSIEGRAEAFF
>TRBV7-9|-|TRBJ1-6
CASSSPGQNNSPLHF
>TRBV7-7|-|TRBJ1-5
CASSLAFGTDNSNQPQHF
>TRBV15|-|TRBJ1-2
CATSRIQGAFDGYTF
>TRBV19|-|TRBJ1-2
CASSNLGPHRTYGYTF